A single sample is the source of the 18 T cell receptor beta chains below, sequenced in a study of OX40 agonist ivuxolimab in advanced cancers. The table came from immunoSEQ multiplex PCR; TCRdb's copy has only in-frame clones and leaves some out. In the table there are under 100,000 clones, more than 80% of which are singletons. The sequenced sample was CD4+ or CD8+ T cells sorted from blood, obtained in a trial of the OX40 agonist ivuxolimab. Receptors were obtained from an adult with an advanced solid tumor such as melanoma, head and neck, liver or kidney cancer.

The chain carries TRBV30 and TRBJ1-2, with D unclear. V lost 1 base and J 3 bases, leaving 12 bases between the germline ends. CDR3 length equals 14 residues. The germline V gene has CDR1 GTSNPN and CDR2 SVGIG (reference sequence). This chain's CDR3 is CAWSGSSAYYGYTF. As DNA, the CDR3 is TGTGCCTGGAGTGGGTCCTCGGCCTACTATGGCTACACCTTC.

This clone has only one observation. The chain has TRBV6-5 and TRBJ2-5, with D tentatively TRBD1 or TRBD2 (6 bases each). The CDR3 is 13 amino acids. Germline CDR1 and CDR2: MNHEY and SVGAGI. V shed 4 bases and J shed 5 bases, with 11 bases lying between them. CDR3 nucleotide sequence: TGTGCCAGCAGTTTAACGGGGGCGGAGACCCAGTACTTC. Residues: CASSLTGAETQYF.

This clone was picked up one time. The chain combines TRBV7-3 with TRBJ2-5; weak D call: TRBD2 (5 bases). V was clipped by 2 bases and J by 2 bases, with 12 bases between them. There are 15 residues in the CDR3. Germline V gene lookup returns CDR1 SGHTA and CDR2 FQGTGA. CDR3 loop: CASSLGSSLQETQYF. For the CDR3, the DNA is TGTGCCAGCAGCTTAGGGTCTAGCTTACAAGAGACCCAGTACTTC.

As to this clone: The sample holds other DNA sequences that translate to the same CDR3. The genes are TRBV5-1 and TRBJ1-1; 7 bases fit TRBD1. In germline, CDR1 is SGHRS, CDR2 YFSETQ. This CDR3 contains 15 residues. V was clipped by 0 bases and J by 0 bases; unmatched bases: 2. This CDR3 is CASSLETGLNTEAFF. The CDR3 region has the DNA TGCGCCAGCAGCTTGGAGACAGGGTTGAACACTGAAGCTTTCTTT.

The gene calls are TRBV2 and TRBJ2-5, with TRBD1 matching over 7 bases. Per germline, CDR1 SNHLY and CDR2 FYNNEI. V was clipped by 5 bases and J by 5 bases; unmatched bases: 17. This CDR3 region has 17 residues. DNA for the CDR3: TGTGCCAGCAGTAGAACTGGACAGGCCTTTCGAGGGGAGACCCAGTACTTC. Translating gives CASSRTGQAFRGETQYF.

The rearrangement uses TRBV14 and TRBJ1-6; D unclear. CDR1 and CDR2 from the germline V gene are SGHDN and FVKESK. This CDR3 has 15 amino acids. V lost 4 bases to trimming and J lost 8 bases, with 15 bases between them. CDR3 DNA: TGTGCCAGCAGCCTCCGGCGGACTAAAGATTCACCCCTCCACTTT. It yields the protein CASSLRRTKDSPLHF. The variable domain in full, completed from reference TRBV14 and TRBJ1-6, reads EAGVTQFPSHSVIEKGQTVTLRCDPISGHDNLYWYRRVMGKEIKFLLHFVKESKQDESGMPNNRFLAERTGGTYSTLKVQPAELEDSGVYFCASSLRRTKDSPLHFGNGTRLTVT.

The chain uses TRBV6-1 and TRBJ1-5, with D possibly matching TRBD1 (5 bases). Trimming stripped 6 bases from V and 2 bases from J, with 14 bases between. Germline loops: CDR1 MNHNS, CDR2 SASEGT. The CDR3 covers 15 residues. The CDR3 DNA is TGTGCCAGCAGAAATCCAGGGAGCGGCAATCAGCCCCAGCATTTT. Its protein product is CASRNPGSGNQPQHF.

The genes are TRBV5-8 and TRBJ2-5, with 11 bases aligning to TRBD1. Germline V lookup: CDR1 SGHTS, CDR2 YDEGEE. The CDR3 runs 14 residues. With 4 bases clipped from V and 7 bases from J, the junction kept 6 bases outside the gene matches. The CDR3 here is CASSLRDRGLTQYF. CDR3 nucleotide sequence: TGTGCCAGCAGCCTGCGGGACAGGGGGTTGACCCAGTACTTC.

This clone was seen once. The chain links TRBV6-1 to TRBJ2-2; 7 bases are shared with TRBD1. V trimming: 10 bases; J trimming: 1 base; junction bases outside the gene matches: 6. In germline, CDR1 is MNHNS, CDR2 SASEGT. The CDR3 loop spans 14 amino acids. CDR3 loop: CAINWDRNTGELFF. In DNA, the CDR3 is TGTGCCATCAACTGGGACAGGAACACCGGGGAGCTGTTTTTT.

The chain couples TRBV7-9 to TRBJ1-5, with D perhaps TRBD1 (5 bases). CDR1 is SEHNR, CDR2 FQNEAQ, per germline (reference sequence). This CDR3 is 15 amino acids long. Trimming left V 4 bases short and J 5 bases short, with 15 bases between. The CDR3 nucleotides are TGTGCCAGCAGCTACGTCGGGGGGGGAGATCAGCCCCAGCATTTT. Protein sequence: CASSYVGGGDQPQHF.

The rearrangement uses TRBV19 and TRBJ1-4, with 7 bases identical to TRBD1. CDR1 and CDR2 from the germline V gene are LNHDA and SQIVND (reference sequence). The length of the CDR3 is 16 residues. V shed 3 bases and J 3 bases; nucleotides not matched to a gene: 7. Written as DNA, the CDR3 is TGTGCCAGTAGTATCGAAGGGGGCCGATCTAATGAAAAACTGTTTTTT. Residues: CASSIEGGRSNEKLFF.

This rearrangement joins TRBV4-2 to TRBJ2-7; D is ambiguous. Germline V gene sequence: CDR1 LGHNA, CDR2 YNFKEQ. The CDR3 has 14 amino acids. Trimming stripped 1 base from V and 0 bases from J, with 7 bases between. The CDR3 DNA follows: TGTGCCAGCAGCCAAGGTGGCAGCTCCTACGAGCAGTACTTC. It codes for CASSQGGSSYEQYF.

The chain links TRBV5-1 to TRBJ1-6; 9 bases are shared with TRBD1. V shed 0 bases and J 7 bases; nucleotides not matched to a gene: 5. This CDR3 is 16 amino acids long. Germline values: CDR1 SGHRS, CDR2 YFSETQ. CDR3 amino acids: CASSLVGQGGNSPLHF. CDR3 bases: TGCGCCAGCAGCTTGGTGGGACAGGGTGGCAATTCACCCCTCCACTTT.

The CDR3 protein is CASSLRRGAQETQYF. Written as DNA, the CDR3 is TGTGCCAGCAGTTTAAGGAGAGGGGCCCAAGAGACCCAGTACTTC. The V call is TRBV28, the J call TRBJ2-5; perhaps D is TRBD1 or TRBD2 (5 bases each). This CDR3 has 15 residues. Germline CDR1 reads MDHEN; CDR2 reads SYDVKM. The V and J ends lost 2 bases and 1 base respectively, with 11 bases between them.

Comment on this clone: At one end, the junction sequence differs from germline, possibly due to a read error. The chain is built from TRBV18 and TRBJ2-5, with a possible D match to TRBD1 (6 bases). The CDR3 spans 12 residues. The V gene's germline CDR1 is KGHSH and CDR2 LQKENI. Here the CDR3 DNA reads TGTGCCAGCTCGCCACAGGGATGGACCCAGTACTTC. Amino acid sequence: CASSPQGWTQYF.

The gene calls are TRBV6-5 and TRBJ1-5, with 7 nucleotides matching TRBD1. Germline CDR1 and CDR2: MNHEY and SVGAGI. The CDR3 is 13 residues long. J was trimmed by 4 bases and V by 6 bases; bases with no gene match: 3. CDR3 in DNA: TGTGCCAGCAGCCTACAGGGGAATCAGCCCCAGCATTTT. It yields the protein CASSLQGNQPQHF.

The chain joins TRBV7-9 to TRBJ2-2; possibly TRBD2 for D (5 bases). Per germline, CDR1 SEHNR and CDR2 FQNEAQ (reference sequence). V was trimmed by 6 bases and J by 3 bases, leaving 11 bases between them. This CDR3 has 14 amino acids. The CDR3 DNA reads as TGTGCCAGCAGGCCCGGGATGGACACCGGGGAGCTGTTTTTT. Protein sequence: CASRPGMDTGELFF.

V usage is TRBV7-9 and J usage is TRBJ2-6, with TRBD1 as a possible D gene (5 bases). Germline CDR1 and CDR2: SEHNR and FQNEAQ (reference sequence). CDR3 length: 14 amino acids. V lost 5 bases, J lost 0 bases, and 5 bases lay in between. The CDR3: CASSDSSGANVLTF. CDR3 nucleotide sequence: TGTGCCAGCAGCGACAGCTCTGGGGCCAACGTCCTGACTTTC.